The 15 T cell receptor beta chains presented below share a single source sample, sequenced in a study of human T cells and chemical hapten exposure. One entry per CDR3 protein, called by TCRdb with MiXCR from the RACE reads. Among tens of thousands of distinct CDR3 sequences listed, approximately 9.9% were seen once. Time point: pre-sensitization, week 0. The treatment denotes: therapeutic diphenylcyclopropenone sensitization with weekly scalp DPC. The sample consisted of whole blood, taken in connection with sensitization to the hapten diphenylcyclopropenone (DPC). These receptors were obtained from a woman in her forties or fifties with alopecia areata. Some clones in this sample may be carry-over from other donors' samples.

This clonotype was seen a few times. The rearrangement uses TRBV7-8 and TRBJ1-2; a possible D gene is TRBD1 (5 bases). The CDR3 contains 13 residues. V was clipped by 3 bases and J by 4 bases, with 9 bases between them. Germline V lookup: CDR1 SGHVS, CDR2 FQNEAQ. The DNA for the CDR3 is TGTGCCAGCAGCTTGGGCGGGGGCTATGGCTACACCTTC. Protein: CASSLGGGYGYTF.

This clonotype was seen a few times. The chain has TRBV12-3 or TRBV12-4 and TRBJ2-4; the match to TRBD1 covers 7 bases. The CDR3 loop spans 16 amino acids. The V and J ends lost 3 bases and 0 bases, in that order; junction bases with no gene match: 5. CDR3 region: CASSFGTALAKNIQYF. The DNA of the CDR3 is TGTGCCAGCAGTTTCGGGACAGCCCTAGCCAAAAACATTCAGTACTTC.

This clonotype was observed many times. The chain combines TRBV7-9 with TRBJ2-7; 10 bases are shared with TRBD2. The germline gives CDR1 SEHNR, CDR2 FQNEAQ (reference sequence). V lost 5 bases to trimming and J lost 2 bases; unmatched junction nucleotides: 6. This CDR3 contains 15 residues. For the CDR3, the DNA is TGTGCCAGCAGCGCCCTAGCGGGAGCGGCCTACGAGCAGTACTTC. This gives the protein CASSALAGAAYEQYF.

This clonotype was observed at least ten times. The chain joins TRBV5-5 to TRBJ1-6; D is perhaps TRBD1 (5 bases). CDR1 and CDR2 (germline): SGHKS, YYEKEE (reference sequence). Trimming shortened V by 3 bases and J by 6 bases, and 16 bases separated the two germline ends. CDR3 length: 16 residues. CDR3: CASSSGRTPLNSPLHF. In DNA, the CDR3 is TGTGCCAGCAGCTCGGGACGGACCCCCCTTAATTCACCCCTCCACTTT.

This chain uses TRBV7-2 with TRBJ2-1; no firm D call. CDR3 length: 15 amino acids. Germline CDR1 SGHTA, CDR2 FQGNSA. Trimming left V 5 bases short and J 0 bases short, with 11 bases between. The CDR3 nucleotides are TGTGCCAGCAGCCGATATTACGACTCCTACAATGAGCAGTTCTTC. Translating gives CASSRYYDSYNEQFF.

The V call is TRBV4-3, the J call TRBJ2-5, with D maybe TRBD1 (6 bases). The CDR3 is made up of 15 amino acids. Looked up from germline, CDR1 is LGHNA and CDR2 is YSLEER. The germline V and J ends were trimmed by 0 bases and 2 bases, with 10 bases remaining between them. The CDR3 bases are TGCGCCAGCAGCCAAGAGAACAGGGTGCAAGAGACCCAGTACTTC. Its protein is CASSQENRVQETQYF.

The rearrangement links TRBV12-3 or TRBV12-4 to TRBJ1-2; perhaps TRBD1 as D (5 bases). Trimming took 6 bases from V and 8 from J, leaving 19 bases between them. The CDR3 is made up of 14 amino acids. The CDR3 sequence is CASSPVAGLMGYTF. For the CDR3, the DNA is TGTGCCAGCAGCCCCGTTGCAGGGCTCATGGGCTACACCTTC.

Many counts were recorded for this clonotype. The chain is built from TRBV4-2 and TRBJ2-7; 8 positions agree with TRBD1. The CDR3 is made up of 15 amino acids. With 4 bases clipped from V and 3 bases from J, the junction kept 8 bases outside the gene matches. The germline V gene has CDR1 LGHNA and CDR2 YNFKEQ. The CDR3 loop is CASSPSQGAFYEQYF. CDR3 nucleotide sequence: TGTGCCAGCAGCCCTTCTCAGGGGGCCTTCTACGAGCAGTACTTC.

This clonotype showed up many times. The chain couples TRBV7-9 to TRBJ1-1, with D unclear. Trimming stripped 5 bases from V and 2 bases from J, with 15 bases between. Germline V gene data show CDR1 as SEHNR and CDR2 as FQNEAQ (reference sequence). This CDR3 is 15 amino acids long. CDR3 loop: CASSRRSNLNTEAFF. CDR3 DNA: TGTGCCAGCAGCCGGAGATCGAACCTCAACACTGAAGCTTTCTTT. Full variable domain (missing parts from reference TRBV7-9 and TRBJ1-1): DTGVSQNPRHKITKRGQNVTFRCDPISEHNRLYWYRQTLGQGPEFLTYFQNEAQLEKSRLLSDRFSAERPKGSFSTLEIQRTEQGDSAMYLCASSRRSNLNTEAFFGQGTRLTVV.

This clonotype has a count of ten or more. V usage is TRBV7-2 and J usage is TRBJ2-7; a possible D gene is TRBD1 (6 bases). The germline V gene has CDR1 SGHTA and CDR2 FQGNSA. V was clipped by 1 base and J by 4 bases, with 14 bases between them. This CDR3 spans 15 amino acids. CDR3 loop: CASSLGSGAPYEQYF. In DNA form, the CDR3 reads TGTGCCAGCAGCTTAGGATCAGGGGCCCCGTACGAGCAGTACTTC.

J is TRBJ1-3 and V is TRBV5-1; a possible D gene is TRBD1 (6 bases). The CDR3 covers 15 residues. Trimming cost V 4 bases and J 2 bases, with 13 bases left between them. CDR1 is SGHRS and CDR2 is YFSETQ in the germline V gene. This CDR3 reads CASSNPGATGNTIYF. The CDR3 nucleotides are TGCGCCAGCAGCAATCCGGGGGCCACTGGAAACACCATATATTTT.

The rearrangement joins TRBV19 to TRBJ2-2; D uncertain. The germline V gene has CDR1 LNHDA and CDR2 SQIVND (reference sequence). This CDR3 contains 15 residues. With 1 base removed from V and 2 bases from J, the gap between germline ends came to 8 bases. CDR3 nucleotides: TGTGCCAGTAGTATAGTGGCAGCAAACACCGGGGAGCTGTTTTTT. It specifies CASSIVAANTGELFF.

This clonotype was detected ten times or more. The CDR3 loop is CASSLTGDSNQPQHF. In DNA, the CDR3 is TGTGCCAGCAGCTTAACCGGGGATAGCAATCAGCCCCAGCATTTT. V is TRBV7-3 and J is TRBJ1-5; D is uncertain. This CDR3 has 15 residues. Trimming removed 0 bases from V and 0 bases from J, with 6 bases in between. The V gene's germline CDR1 is SGHTA and CDR2 FQGTGA.

The table lists this clonotype with many counts. This chain joins TRBV7-6 and TRBJ2-3, with a tentative D call TRBD1 (6 bases). This CDR3 comprises 18 residues. The germline CDR1 and CDR2 sequences are SGHVS and FNYEAQ. Between the trimmed V and J ends, which lost 5 bases and 1 base, there was a span of 22 bases. The CDR3: CASSTSYRVRLGTDTQYF. The CDR3 region has the DNA TGTGCCAGCAGCACAAGTTACAGGGTGCGGTTGGGCACAGATACGCAGTATTTT.

This clonotype was counted at least ten times. This chain joins TRBV6-6 and TRBJ1-1, with D possibly being TRBD1 (6 bases). The CDR3 has 14 amino acids. Germline values: CDR1 MNHNY, CDR2 SVGAGI (reference sequence). V was trimmed by 9 bases and J by 3 bases, leaving 17 bases between them. The CDR3 spells CARQLNRVYTEAFF. The CDR3 nucleotides are TGTGCCAGGCAACTAAACAGGGTCTACACTGAAGCTTTCTTT.